This TCR beta chain is drawn from a study of shared clonotypes between healthy human individuals. Overall study context: Per donor, three plates held CD4 naive cells, three held CD4 memory, two held CD8 naive and one held CD8 memory. The study, taken as a whole, reports: Memory subsets generally showed lower estimated richness than naive subsets.

Concerning this clone itself: Its antigen is currently unknown.

Looked up from germline, CDR1 is SGHRS and CDR2 is YFSETQ. This CDR3 comprises 15 residues. V lost 0 bases, J lost 4 bases, and 13 bases lay in between. Assay: immunoSEQ multiplex PCR; the TCRdb copy retains only in-frame clones and omits some. Here the sample spans approximately 350,000 clones, approximately 74% being singletons. The CD4+ fraction was divided into a CD45RA+ naive subset and a CD45RA-negative memory subset. V is TRBV5-1 and J is TRBJ1-1, with unresolved D. The origin of this receptor is a man aged 30 to 45 in good health. The specimen sequenced was memory CD4+ T cells sorted from blood. Indicated subset: CD45RA-negative fraction. CDR3 loop: CASSLAGKLGTEAFF. CDR3 DNA: TGCGCCAGCAGCTTGGCCGGGAAGCTTGGCACTGAAGCTTTCTTT.